The 9 T cell receptor beta chains presented below share a single source sample, sequenced in a study of blood T cell repertoires in COVID-19. Generated by immunoSEQ multiplex PCR, the TCRdb table keeps only in-frame clones and is missing some. The repertoire holds a few hundred thousand clones, with just under 90% as singletons. The specimen sequenced was PBMCs or T cells enriched from blood (not recorded which). The receptors come from a young man who had recovered from COVID-19.

The table lists this clone with a count of one. This chain joins TRBV11-2 and TRBJ1-1, with TRBD1 identical over 9 bases. CDR3 length: 16 amino acids. CDR1 SGHAT and CDR2 FQNNGV come from the germline V gene. V was clipped by 5 bases and J by 3 bases; unmatched bases: 10. CDR3 amino acids: CASSTAGTGFDTEAFF. The CDR3 DNA follows: TGTGCCAGCAGCACGGCCGGGACAGGGTTCGACACTGAAGCTTTCTTT.

The gene calls are TRBV18 and TRBJ1-1; D may be TRBD1 (5 bases). Trimming cost V 5 bases and J 6 bases, with 13 bases left between them. The CDR3 loop spans 13 amino acids. CDR1 is KGHSH and CDR2 is LQKENI in the germline V gene. CDR3 bases: TGTGCCAGCTCAACCATCCAGGGCGCTGAAGCTTTCTTT. Amino acid sequence: CASSTIQGAEAFF.

For the CDR3, the DNA is TGCGCCAGCAGCTTGGAGATTGGGGGCGGGAGGGGGCAAGGTACGCAGTATTTT. It translates to CASSLEIGGGRGQGTQYF. This sequence joins TRBV5-1 and TRBJ2-3; 9 nucleotides match TRBD2. CDR1 is SGHRS, CDR2 YFSETQ, per germline. This CDR3 is 18 amino acids long. The ends lost 0 bases at V and 8 bases at J; junction bases unmatched: 16. Full variable domain (missing parts from reference TRBV5-1 and TRBJ2-3): KAGVTQTPRYLIKTRGQQVTLSCSPISGHRSVSWYQQTPGQGLQFLFEYFSETQRNKGNFPGRFSGRQFSNSRSEMNVSTLELGDSALYLCASSLEIGGGRGQGTQYFGPGTRLTVL.

The V call is TRBV5-4, the J call TRBJ2-5, with 7 bases fitting TRBD2. The length of the CDR3 is 15 residues. Losses at the gene ends were 4 bases for V and 2 bases for J; bases not matched to a gene: 8. The V gene's germline CDR1 is SGHNT and CDR2 YYREEE (reference sequence). CDR3 nucleotide sequence: TGTGCCAGCAGCCCCGCGGGAGCGGAACAAGAGACCCAGTACTTC. Residues: CASSPAGAEQETQYF.

The V and J genes are TRBV6-1 and TRBJ1-2; D gene ambiguous. V gave up 2 bases and J gave up 4 bases, with 11 bases separating them. Germline-derived CDR1 and CDR2 are MNHNS and SASEGT. CDR3 size: 14 residues. CDR3 nucleotides: TGTGCCAGCAGTGAAAACAGCGGATTCTATGGCTACACCTTC. Its translation: CASSENSGFYGYTF.

CDR3 region: CASSSDRGNSYTF. The CDR3 coding sequence is TGTGCCAGCAGCTCTGACAGGGGAAATAGCTACACCTTC. V usage is TRBV28 and J usage is TRBJ1-2; 8 nucleotides align to TRBD1. The germline CDR1 and CDR2 sequences are MDHEN and SYDVKM. The V and J ends lost 6 bases and 9 bases, in that order; junction bases with no gene match: 9. The CDR3 length is 13 residues.

The chain combines TRBV30 with TRBJ2-7, with 10 bases identical to TRBD1. Germline V CDR1 and CDR2: GTSNPN, SVGIG (reference sequence). There are 13 residues in the CDR3. Unmatched junction bases numbered 3, after V lost 3 bases and J lost 4 bases. The CDR3 loop reads CAWRGTGEYEQYF. CDR3 DNA sequence: TGTGCCTGGAGGGGGACAGGGGAATACGAGCAGTACTTC.

The gene calls are TRBV2 and TRBJ1-1; D call uncertain. The CDR3 covers 14 residues. The V gene's germline CDR1 is SNHLY and CDR2 FYNNEI. The V end lost 6 bases, the J end lost 5 bases, and 16 bases lay between the germline ends. CDR3 DNA: TGTGCCAGCAGGGCCAAGTGGCCTTTTACTGAAGCTTTCTTT. The encoded protein is CASRAKWPFTEAFF. Looking up the rest from reference TRBV2 and TRBJ1-1 gives the full variable domain: EPEVTQTPSHQVTQMGQEVILRCVPISNHLYFYWYRQILGQKVEFLVSFYNNEISEKSEIFDDQFSVERPDGSNFTLKIRSTKLEDSAMYFCASRAKWPFTEAFFGQGTRLTVV.

J is TRBJ1-1 and V is TRBV5-8, with 9 positions matching TRBD1. The CDR3 sequence is 12 residues long. Trimming cost V 4 bases and J 11 bases; bases outside gene matches: 6. Germline lookup yields CDR1 SGHTS and CDR2 YDEGEE. CDR3 nucleotide sequence: TGTGCCAGCAGCACCTATGACAGGGGGGCTTTCTTT. It codes for CASSTYDRGAFF.